This TCR beta chain is from a study of blood T cell repertoires in COVID-19. Study at large: Spain, Italy and the United States supplied samples that represented acute and convalescent COVID-19. Nucleic acid was either cDNA or gDNA, and it came from T cells, B-cell-depleted T cells, or PBMCs.

As handled by the study authors: The assay estimated nucleated cells by amplifying reference gene primers. Assay used: immunoSEQ multiplex PCR; TCRdb lists only in-frame clones, some missing. The V and J calls and clone size come from that table; D and trimming were worked out from the DNA. Among 45,000 to 50,000 clones, 75% to 90% were seen once, and the ten largest hold approximately 33%. V was pared by 5 bases and J by 0 bases, with 10 bases between. Germline V CDR1 and CDR2: KGHSH, LQKENI. The CDR3 has 14 amino acids. Followed over time, Seattle patients had been enrolled while infection was active. This clone has just one count.

Sequencing input: peripheral blood. The V gene is TRBV18, the J gene TRBJ1-1; D call uncertain. The TCR originated in an elderly woman with COVID-19, enrolled during active disease. In nucleotides, the CDR3 is TGTGCCAGCTCAACGACACAGATGAACACTGAAGCTTTCTTT. Translating it yields CASSTTQMNTEAFF.